Below are 30 T cell receptor beta chains sequenced from a single sample in a study of T cells in tumors and immune-related adverse events. TCRdb's copy holds only in-frame clones and misses some; the assay was immunoSEQ multiplex PCR. The repertoire has around 22,000 clones, 75% to 95% of them found once; the top ten carry about 1.4%. The sample consisted of lymph node tissue, taken from a patient treated with anti-PD-1 therapy. The receptors stem from a female donor with metastatic renal cell carcinoma.

V is TRBV13 and J is TRBJ1-3, with TRBD1 as a possible D gene (6 bases). Germline loops: CDR1 PRHDT, CDR2 FYEKMQ (reference sequence). CDR3 size: 16 residues. V was shortened by 7 bases and J by 0 bases, with 16 bases between the two germline ends. DNA of the CDR3: TGTGCCAGCACTCGCCTGGAGGGGGGCTCTGGAAACACCATATATTTT. As protein: CASTRLEGGSGNTIYF.

The chain is built from TRBV4-3 and TRBJ2-5, with unresolved D. In germline, CDR1 is LGHNA, CDR2 YSLEER. This CDR3 is 15 amino acids long. Trimming removed 5 bases at V and 2 bases at J, with 15 bases between. CDR3 amino acids: CASSKSSLAQETQYF. The CDR3 DNA follows: TGCGCCAGCAGCAAATCATCCCTCGCACAAGAGACCCAGTACTTC.

This clone was observed once. The chain links TRBV28 to TRBJ2-3, with TRBD2 as a possible D gene (6 bases). The CDR3 is 13 residues long. Trimming took off 10 bases at V and 1 base at J, with 12 bases between the two ends. Looked up from germline, CDR1 is MDHEN and CDR2 is SYDVKM. The CDR3 nucleotides are TGTGCCACTATTACGGGAGGCACAGATACGCAGTATTTT. Translated, it gives CATITGGTDTQYF. The whole variable domain, filled in from reference TRBV28 and TRBJ2-3, reads DVKVTQSSRYLVKRTGEKVFLECVQDMDHENMFWYRQDPGLGLRLIYFSYDVKMKEKGDIPEGYSVSREKKERFSLILESASTNQTSMYLCATITGGTDTQYFGPGTRLTVL.

The rearrangement links TRBV10-2 to TRBJ2-5; 11 nucleotides line up with TRBD2. This CDR3 region has 16 residues. The germline V gene encodes CDR1 WSHSY and CDR2 SAAADI. The ends lost 4 bases at V and 2 bases at J; junction bases unmatched: 6. CDR3 bases: TGCGCCAGCAGTGTGGCCGGGACTAGCGGACAAGAGACCCAGTACTTC. Encoded protein: CASSVAGTSGQETQYF.

V is TRBV19 and J is TRBJ1-1; D uncertain. Between the trimmed V and J ends, which lost 3 bases and 1 base, there was a span of 6 bases. Germline CDR1 and CDR2: LNHDA and SQIVND (reference sequence). This CDR3 comprises 13 residues. CDR3 bases: TGTGCCAGTAGTATGCAGCGGAACACTGAAGCTTTCTTT. Translation: CASSMQRNTEAFF.

This clone has a handful of counts. The chain carries TRBV6-1 and TRBJ1-3; weak D call: TRBD1 (6 bases). Per germline, CDR1 MNHNS and CDR2 SASEGT. The V and J ends lost 4 bases and 0 bases respectively, with 10 bases between them. The CDR3 has 15 residues. CDR3 bases: TGTGCCAGCAGTGTCACAGGGAGCTCTGGAAACACCATATATTTT. It yields the protein CASSVTGSSGNTIYF.

This chain joins TRBV5-1 and TRBJ2-1, with 7 bases that match TRBD2. The CDR3 contains 14 residues. The germline gives CDR1 SGHRS, CDR2 YFSETQ. The junction had 1 base not matched to a gene; V was cut back by 3 bases and J by 1 base. The CDR3 protein is CASSWTSSYNEQFF. The CDR3 bases are TGCGCCAGCAGCTGGACTAGTTCCTACAATGAGCAGTTCTTC. Complete variable domain (other parts from reference TRBV5-1 and TRBJ2-1): KAGVTQTPRYLIKTRGQQVTLSCSPISGHRSVSWYQQTPGQGLQFLFEYFSETQRNKGNFPGRFSGRQFSNSRSEMNVSTLELGDSALYLCASSWTSSYNEQFFGPGTRLTVL.

The chain is built from TRBV4-1 and TRBJ2-1; 9 bases match TRBD2. The CDR3 runs to 17 residues. Germline CDR1 is MGHRA and CDR2 is YSYEKL. V was pared by 1 base and J by 4 bases, with 8 bases of the junction left unmatched. The CDR3 here is CASSQGGGRVGYNEQFF. As DNA, the CDR3 is TGCGCCAGCAGCCAAGGCGGCGGGAGGGTGGGTTACAATGAGCAGTTCTTC.

This clone was picked up one time. The chain is built from TRBV15 and TRBJ2-1; 11 bases map to TRBD2. From germline, CDR1 is LNHNV and CDR2 YYDKDF (reference sequence). CDR3 length equals 16 residues. Trimming cost V 3 bases and J 4 bases; bases outside gene matches: 5. The DNA of the CDR3 is TGTGCCACCAGCAGGAATATAGCGGGAGGGTACAATGAGCAGTTCTTC. This translates into CATSRNIAGGYNEQFF.

This clone was observed once. The chain recombines TRBV4-3 with TRBJ1-1, with 9 bases identical to TRBD1. Trimming removed 1 base from V and 3 bases from J; junction bases left unmatched: 6. Per germline, CDR1 LGHNA and CDR2 YSLEER. The CDR3 totals 16 residues. CDR3 nucleotide sequence: TGCGCCAGCAGCCAAGGGTTACAGGGGGCGCACACTGAAGCTTTCTTT. Protein sequence: CASSQGLQGAHTEAFF.

The rearrangement uses TRBV5-1 and TRBJ2-7, with 9 bases aligning to TRBD2. There are 15 residues in the CDR3. Germline loops: CDR1 SGHRS, CDR2 YFSETQ. V was clipped by 2 bases and J by 1 base; unmatched bases: 4. The CDR3 DNA follows: TGCGCCAGCAGCTTTACTAGCGGGCATTCCTACGAGCAGTACTTC. Protein product: CASSFTSGHSYEQYF.

The DNA for the CDR3 is TGTGCCAGCAGTTCCGATAGTGAGCAGTTCTTC. Its translation is CASSSDSEQFF. V gene TRBV6-5 combines with J gene TRBJ2-1; D remains unclear. CDR3 length: 11 amino acids. CDR1 MNHEY and CDR2 SVGAGI come from the germline V gene. V dropped 4 bases and J dropped 9 bases, with 7 bases sitting between them.

The rearrangement joins TRBV4-3 to TRBJ2-7; TRBD1 or TRBD2 may be the D gene (5 bases each). The CDR3 runs 13 residues. V was pared by 5 bases and J by 4 bases, with 12 bases between. CDR1 is LGHNA and CDR2 is YSLEER in the germline V gene. The CDR3 DNA reads TGCGCCAGCAGCAATCTATGGGGGTACGAGCAGTACTTC. The encoded protein is CASSNLWGYEQYF.

This sequence joins TRBV7-6 and TRBJ2-3, with no clear D. This CDR3 region has 13 residues. Germline assignment: CDR1 SGHVS and CDR2 FNYEAQ. Trimming stripped 4 bases from V and 6 bases from J, with 11 bases between. CDR3 bases: TGTGCCAGCAGCTCACAGCGCGGTGATACGCAGTATTTT. Encoded protein: CASSSQRGDTQYF.

The chain combines TRBV23-1 with TRBJ2-7; D is undetermined. TRBV23-1 has ORF status, its function being uncertain. Trimming cost V 8 bases and J 3 bases, with 17 bases left between them. CDR3 size: 14 residues. The CDR3 nucleotides are TGCGCCAGCGGCCAACTAAAACCCGACTACGAGCAGTACTTC. This gives the protein CASGQLKPDYEQYF.

The chain joins TRBV6-1 to TRBJ2-1; 10 bases map to TRBD2. The germline CDR1 and CDR2 sequences are MNHNS and SASEGT. V lost 2 bases to trimming and J lost 5 bases; unmatched junction nucleotides: 15. The CDR3 is made up of 19 amino acids. CDR3 sequence reads: CASSESRWGGLAAHNEQFF. The DNA for the CDR3 is TGTGCCAGCAGTGAAAGTCGGTGGGGAGGACTAGCGGCCCACAATGAGCAGTTCTTC.

The CDR3 region has the DNA TGCGCCAGCAGTGAGCGGAGGGGTGGTGGGAGTGAAAAACTGTTTTTT. Its protein product is CASSERRGGGSEKLFF. The chain links TRBV10-2 to TRBJ1-4, with a possible D match to TRBD1 (5 bases). This CDR3 has 16 residues. Germline V gives CDR1 WSHSY, CDR2 SAAADI. Trimming left V 2 bases short and J 7 bases short, with 17 bases between.

The chain uses TRBV5-6 and TRBJ2-7, with D possibly being TRBD1 or TRBD2 (5 bases each). In germline, CDR1 is SGHDT, CDR2 YYEEEE. Trimming left V 4 bases short and J 0 bases short, with 14 bases between. The CDR3 runs 15 residues. In DNA, the CDR3 is TGTGCCAGCAGCAGACTACAGGTTTCCTCCTACGAGCAGTACTTC. As protein: CASSRLQVSSYEQYF.

V is TRBV7-7 and J is TRBJ2-5; D perhaps matches TRBD2 (6 bases). V was pared by 2 bases and J by 3 bases, with 10 bases between. Germline V gene sequence: CDR1 SSHAT, CDR2 FNYEAQ (reference sequence). The CDR3 has 14 residues. For the CDR3, the DNA is TGTGCCAGCAGCTTATCGCCGGGGGAAGAGACCCAGTACTTC. Protein sequence: CASSLSPGEETQYF.

The rearrangement links TRBV7-2 to TRBJ1-4, with D uncertain. This CDR3 has 14 residues. Germline V gene sequence: CDR1 SGHTA, CDR2 FQGNSA. Trimming shortened V by 5 bases and J by 2 bases, and 9 bases separated the two germline ends. The CDR3 sequence is CASSTLRTNEKLFF. In DNA form, the CDR3 reads TGTGCCAGCAGCACCCTCCGGACTAATGAAAAACTGTTTTTT.

J is TRBJ2-1 and V is TRBV5-1, with TRBD2 matching over 7 bases. The V segment lost 3 bases and the J segment 2 bases; nucleotides outside the gene matches: 5. This CDR3 spans 15 amino acids. Germline V lookup: CDR1 SGHRS, CDR2 YFSETQ. CDR3 residues: CASSSLALAYNEQFF. The CDR3 DNA is TGCGCCAGCAGCTCACTAGCGTTAGCCTACAATGAGCAGTTCTTC.

The chain carries TRBV6-1 and TRBJ1-5, with D tentatively TRBD1 (5 bases). Germline V CDR1 and CDR2: MNHNS, SASEGT. This CDR3 is 17 amino acids long. Trimming removed 0 bases from V and 4 bases from J, with 16 bases in between. Written as DNA, the CDR3 is TGTGCCAGCAGTGAAGCGCCTTTAGGGGTGGGGAATCAGCCCCAGCATTTT. Amino acids: CASSEAPLGVGNQPQHF.

This chain links TRBV4-2 with TRBJ2-1; 10 bases fit TRBD2. Trimming removed 0 bases from V and 6 bases from J; junction bases left unmatched: 8. The germline gives CDR1 LGHNA, CDR2 YNFKEQ. The CDR3 is made up of 17 amino acids. For the CDR3, the DNA is TGTGCCAGCAGCCAAGATCTTGCCAGCGGGAGGGCCAATGAGCAGTTCTTC. Its translation: CASSQDLASGRANEQFF.

The gene calls are TRBV7-2 and TRBJ1-2; D not certain. This CDR3 region has 13 residues. Germline assignment: CDR1 SGHTA and CDR2 FQGNSA. Trimming pared 2 bases from V and 8 bases from J, leaving 12 bases between. The DNA for the CDR3 is TGTGCCAGCAGCTTAAATGAGGGCCGGGGCTACACCTTC. Amino acid sequence: CASSLNEGRGYTF. Together with reference TRBV7-2 and TRBJ1-2, the CDR3 gives the full variable domain: GAGVSQSPSNKVTEKGKDVELRCDPISGHTALYWYRQSLGQGLEFLIYFQGNSAPDKSGLPSDRFSAERTGGSVSTLTIQRTQQEDSAVYLCASSLNEGRGYTFGSGTRLTVV.

The rearrangement uses TRBV18 and TRBJ2-5, with D hard to call. The CDR3 sequence is 14 residues long. V was trimmed by 0 bases and J by 4 bases, leaving 9 bases between them. Germline assignment: CDR1 KGHSH and CDR2 LQKENI. The CDR3 sequence is CASSPPGVAETQYF. The DNA of the CDR3 is TGTGCCAGCTCACCACCGGGTGTCGCAGAGACCCAGTACTTC.

This rearrangement joins TRBV5-1 to TRBJ1-4, with 9 bases matching TRBD1. Germline-derived CDR1 and CDR2 are SGHRS and YFSETQ. This CDR3 region has 15 residues. The V segment lost 2 bases and the J segment 3 bases; nucleotides outside the gene matches: 2. CDR3 bases: TGCGCCAGCAGCTTCGGGACAGGGTCTAATGAAAAACTGTTTTTT. It yields the protein CASSFGTGSNEKLFF.

The rearrangement uses TRBV7-8 and TRBJ1-6; 9 nucleotides match TRBD1. V shed 5 bases, J shed 10 bases, and the junction held 6 bases outside the gene matches. CDR3 length: 14 amino acids. In germline, CDR1 is SGHVS, CDR2 FQNEAQ. The DNA for the CDR3 is TGTGCCAGCAGCAACGGACAGGGGAGGTCACCCCTCCACTTT. This gives the protein CASSNGQGRSPLHF.

This clone rates as large. The rearrangement links TRBV13 to TRBJ1-2; D might be TRBD1 (5 bases). V lost 3 bases and J lost 0, with 14 bases in between. This CDR3 region has 16 residues. Germline V gene data show CDR1 as PRHDT and CDR2 as FYEKMQ (reference sequence). In DNA form, the CDR3 reads TGTGCCAGCAGCTTTACCGGGACGTTCCCTAACTATGGCTACACCTTC. Its translation is CASSFTGTFPNYGYTF.

V usage is TRBV27 and J usage is TRBJ2-7; TRBD1 matches 9 bases. With 3 bases clipped from V and 5 bases from J, the junction kept 11 bases outside the gene matches. There are 16 residues in the CDR3. CDR1 and CDR2 (germline): MNHEY, SMNVEV (reference sequence). CDR3 protein: CASSFLPGQGLDEQYF. The CDR3 DNA is TGTGCCAGCAGTTTTTTACCGGGACAGGGTCTCGACGAGCAGTACTTC.

The chain is built from TRBV11-2 and TRBJ2-2; the D gene is possibly TRBD2 (5 bases). This CDR3 is 16 amino acids long. Trimming shortened V by 5 bases and J by 1 base, and 14 bases separated the two germline ends. Germline CDR1 and CDR2: SGHAT and FQNNGV. This CDR3 reads CASSLKPDLNTGELFF. The CDR3 nucleotides read TGTGCCAGCAGCCTGAAACCGGACTTGAACACCGGGGAGCTGTTTTTT.